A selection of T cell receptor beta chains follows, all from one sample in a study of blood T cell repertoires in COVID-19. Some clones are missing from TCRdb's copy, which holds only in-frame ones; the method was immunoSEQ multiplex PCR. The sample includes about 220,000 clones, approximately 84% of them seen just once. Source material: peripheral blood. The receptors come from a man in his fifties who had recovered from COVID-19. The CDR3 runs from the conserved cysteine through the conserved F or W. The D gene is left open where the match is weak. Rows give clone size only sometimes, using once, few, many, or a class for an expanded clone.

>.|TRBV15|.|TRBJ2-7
TGTGCCACCAGCAGAGAATCAGGGACCTACGAGCAGTACTTC
CATSRESGTYEQYF
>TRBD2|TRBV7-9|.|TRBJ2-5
TGTGCCAGCACCCCTCGGAGAGTGGGTAGCGGGAGTGGTGAGACCCAGTACTTC
CASTPRRVGSGSGETQYF
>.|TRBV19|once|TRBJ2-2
TGTGCCAGTACGGCGGGATTCGCGAACACCGGGGAGCTGTTTTTT
CASTAGFANTGELFF
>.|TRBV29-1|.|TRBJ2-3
TGCAGCGTTGAAGGTCAGGCAGATACGCAGTATTTT
CSVEGQADTQYF
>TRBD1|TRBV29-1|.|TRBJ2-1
TGCAGCGGGAAAAGACAGGGGGTGATGGGTGAGCAGTTCTTC
CSGKRQGVMGEQFF
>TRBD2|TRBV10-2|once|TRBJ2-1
TGCGCCAGCACTGATCCGGGACTAGCGGGATCCAATGAGCAGTTCTTC
CASTDPGLAGSNEQFF
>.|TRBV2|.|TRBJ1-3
TGTGCCAGCAGTTTCGGACAGTTCCCTGGAAACACCATATATTTT
CASSFGQFPGNTIYF
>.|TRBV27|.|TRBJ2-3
TGTGCCAGCAGTCCCATTATCGGCGGAAGCACAGATACGCAGTATTTT
CASSPIIGGSTDTQYF
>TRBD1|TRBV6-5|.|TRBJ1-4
TGTGCCAGCAGTTACGGGGGACAGGGTGGCGAAAAACTGTTTTTT
CASSYGGQGGEKLFF
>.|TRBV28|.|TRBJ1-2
TGTGCCAGCAGTTTATTATGGGGCCGAGCGGGGGGCTACACCTTC
CASSLLWGRAGGYTF
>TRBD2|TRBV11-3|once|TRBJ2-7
TGTGCCAGCAGCCCCGGAGGTAGCGGGCTTATGGCCTACGAGCAGTACTTC
CASSPGGSGLMAYEQYF
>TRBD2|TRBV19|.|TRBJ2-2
TGTGCCAGTAGTCATGAGCGGGAGAGGAGAGCCGGGGAGCTGTTTTTT
CASSHERERRAGELFF
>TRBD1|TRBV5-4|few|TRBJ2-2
TGTGCCAGCAGCCCCCGACAGGGGGGCACCGGGGAGCTGTTTTTT
CASSPRQGGTGELFF
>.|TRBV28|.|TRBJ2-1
TGTGCCAGCCGCGGGATGGGCGTGGACAATGAGCAGTTCTTC
CASRGMGVDNEQFF
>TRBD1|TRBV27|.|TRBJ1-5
TGTGCCAGCAGGGGACAGGGTCGCAATCAGCCCCAGCATTTT
CASRGQGRNQPQHF
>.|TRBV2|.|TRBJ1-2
TGTGCCAGCAGACTGCAGGGCCAGGGTGGCTACACCTTC
CASRLQGQGGYTF
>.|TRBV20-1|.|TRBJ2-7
TGCAGTGCTAGTACGGGAAAGTACGAGCAGTACTTC
CSASTGKYEQYF
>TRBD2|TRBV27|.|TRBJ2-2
TGTGCCAGCAGACTCTCCGGGACTAGCGGGAGGTCCAGCACCGGGGAGCTGTTTTTT
CASRLSGTSGRSSTGELFF
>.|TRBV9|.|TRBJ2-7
TGTGCCAGCAGCGTCAATGACCGTTCGAGGGAGCAGTACTTC
CASSVNDRSREQYF
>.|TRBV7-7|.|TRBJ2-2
TGTGCCAGCAGCCCGGACTATGCCGGGGAGCTGTTTTTT
CASSPDYAGELFF
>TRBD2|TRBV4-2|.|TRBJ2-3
TGTGCCAGCAGCCAGGCACTAGCGGGAGGTCCGGACACAGATACGCAGTATTTT
CASSQALAGGPDTDTQYF
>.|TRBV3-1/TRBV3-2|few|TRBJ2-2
TGTGCCAGCAGCCAAGGTACGAAAGGCTGGGCGGGACGGACCGGGGAGCTGTTTTTT
CASSQGTKGWAGRTGELFF
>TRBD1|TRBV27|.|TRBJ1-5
TGTGCCAGCAGTCTAGGACAGGGGGCTTGGCAGCCCCAGCATTTT
CASSLGQGAWQPQHF
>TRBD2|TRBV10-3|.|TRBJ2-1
TGTGCCATCAACGGCGGGAGTTCCTTCAATGAGCAGTTCTTC
CAINGGSSFNEQFF
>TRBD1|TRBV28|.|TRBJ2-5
TGTGCCAGCAGTTTCACCAGGGGGCGTCGTGAGACCCAGTACTTC
CASSFTRGRRETQYF
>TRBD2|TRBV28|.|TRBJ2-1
TGTGCCAGCAGTTTATACCTTAGCGGGAGAATTTTGAGTGAGCAGTTCTTC
CASSLYLSGRILSEQFF
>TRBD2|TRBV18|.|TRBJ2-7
TGTGCCAGCTCAACGGGACTAGCGGGGCTCGAGCAGTACTTC
CASSTGLAGLEQYF
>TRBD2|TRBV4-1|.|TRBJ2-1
TGCGCCAGCAGCCAAGGACTAGCGGACAATGAGCAGTTCTTC
CASSQGLADNEQFF
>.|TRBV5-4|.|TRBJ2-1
TGTGCCAGCAGGTCGACCCGACGGAGCTCCTACAATGAGCAGTTCTTC
CASRSTRRSSYNEQFF
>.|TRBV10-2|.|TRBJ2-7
TGCGCCAGCAGTGAAGGGGGCTACGAGCAGTACTTC
CASSEGGYEQYF
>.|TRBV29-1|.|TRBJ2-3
TGCAGCGTTGAACAGGAACCAGATACGCAGTATTTT
CSVEQEPDTQYF